These 25 T cell receptor beta chains came from one sample sequenced in a study of technical replicates of blood from a handful of donors. Produced via immunoSEQ multiplex PCR; TCRdb's table is partial and in-frame only. The sample consists of roughly 79,000 clones, 90% to 95% of them appearing once. What was sequenced was T cells isolated from PBMCs. These receptor sequences come from a human donor in good health. Some clones in this sample may be carry-over from other donors' samples.

The chain uses TRBV27 and TRBJ1-6, with D perhaps matching TRBD1 (5 bases). The CDR3 contains 17 residues. Germline-derived CDR1 and CDR2 are MNHEY and SMNVEV (reference sequence). V was pared by 5 bases and J by 10 bases, with 24 bases between. CDR3 DNA: TGTGCCAGCAGTCTCCTTATAGCCCAGACAGCTCACTCACCCCTCCACTTT. Amino acids: CASSLLIAQTAHSPLHF.

CDR3: CASSLFGSKDYEQYF. The CDR3 DNA is TGTGCCAGCAGCTTGTTCGGGTCCAAAGACTACGAGCAGTACTTC. The chain links TRBV5-6 to TRBJ2-7; unclear D gene. Trimming removed 1 base at V and 3 bases at J, with 14 bases between. This CDR3 comprises 15 residues. In germline, CDR1 is SGHDT, CDR2 YYEEEE.

The chain combines TRBV4-1 with TRBJ1-3, with D tentatively TRBD1 (5 bases). Trimming stripped 3 bases from V and 2 bases from J, with 14 bases between. This CDR3 is built from 16 residues. In germline, CDR1 is MGHRA, CDR2 YSYEKL. The CDR3, as DNA: TGCGCCAGCAGCCACAGGGTTGGGGCAACTGGAAACACCATATATTTT. Its protein product is CASSHRVGATGNTIYF.

The J gene is TRBJ2-3, the V gene TRBV7-2, with 9 positions matching TRBD2. The CDR3 totals 12 residues. V dropped 3 bases and J dropped 12; count of bases not matched to a gene: 4. Germline CDR1 is SGHTA and CDR2 is FQGNSA. CDR3 bases: TGTGCCAGCAGCTTGGCCGGGACTAGCCAGTATTTT. Protein product: CASSLAGTSQYF.

V gene TRBV2 combines with J gene TRBJ2-7, with D tentatively TRBD1 (6 bases). Trimming removed 8 bases from V and 0 bases from J, with 11 bases in between. The V gene's germline CDR1 is SNHLY and CDR2 FYNNEI. CDR3 length equals 13 residues. Here the CDR3 reads CASGGQGSYEQYF. DNA for the CDR3: TGTGCCAGCGGGGGCCAGGGCTCCTACGAGCAGTACTTC.

The rearrangement links TRBV15 to TRBJ1-2; possibly TRBD1 for D (5 bases). CDR3 length equals 17 residues. The germline V and J ends were trimmed by 0 bases and 0 bases, with 14 bases remaining between them. The V gene's germline CDR1 is LNHNV and CDR2 YYDKDF (reference sequence). CDR3 sequence (DNA): TGTGCCACCAGCAGAGAGCCCCAGGGCGACGCTAACTATGGCTACACCTTC. Its protein is CATSREPQGDANYGYTF.

The CDR3 reads CASSEGGQPYGYTF. The DNA for the CDR3 is TGTGCCAGCAGTGAAGGGGGACAGCCCTATGGCTACACCTTC. V gene TRBV6-1 combines with J gene TRBJ1-2; 7 nucleotides line up with TRBD1. With V trimmed by 1 base and J by 4 bases, 3 bases remained unmatched. This CDR3 is built from 14 residues. CDR1 MNHNS and CDR2 SASEGT come from the germline V gene.

This clone was picked up one time. For the CDR3, the DNA is TGCGCCAGCAGCCGGCCGGGAACCACCTACGAGCAGTACTTC. Its translation: CASSRPGTTYEQYF. The genes are TRBV4-1 and TRBJ2-7, with a weak D call TRBD2 (5 bases). The CDR3 spans 14 residues. CDR1 MGHRA and CDR2 YSYEKL come from the germline V gene. The ends were cut back, 4 bases at V and 2 bases at J, with 12 bases in the middle.

This clone was seen only a few times. V gene TRBV4-1 combines with J gene TRBJ2-5; 11 bases fit TRBD2. There are 15 residues in the CDR3. Germline CDR1 MGHRA, CDR2 YSYEKL. With V trimmed by 3 bases and J by 5 bases, 5 bases remained unmatched. The CDR3 DNA reads as TGCGCCAGCAGCCATCCTAGCGGGGGGCGGGAGACCCAGTACTTC. Translating it yields CASSHPSGGRETQYF.

The chain has TRBV4-1 and TRBJ2-1, with 9 bases fitting TRBD2. The CDR3 length is 18 residues. The V gene end was trimmed by 4 bases and the J gene end by 2 bases; junction bases not matched to a gene: 12. Germline V gene data show CDR1 as MGHRA and CDR2 as YSYEKL. In DNA, the CDR3 is TGCGCCAGCAGCCCCACCCCGGCAGCGGGAGGACCCTACAATGAGCAGTTCTTC. It encodes CASSPTPAAGGPYNEQFF.

The chain employs TRBV7-8 and TRBJ1-3; TRBD1 matches at 8 bases. The germline gives CDR1 SGHVS, CDR2 FQNEAQ. The CDR3 contains 16 residues. With V trimmed by 5 bases and J by 1 base, 7 bases remained unmatched. The CDR3 nucleotides read TGTGCCAGCAGCGCTTCAGGGGGCAGTTCTGGAAACACCATATATTTT. Its protein product is CASSASGGSSGNTIYF.

J is TRBJ2-1 and V is TRBV9; TRBD2 matches at 8 bases. CDR1 and CDR2 from the germline V gene are SGDLS and YYNGEE. This CDR3 is built from 14 residues. J was trimmed by 6 bases and V by 1 base; bases with no gene match: 3. Written as DNA, the CDR3 is TGTGCCAGCAGCGTATCTACTAGCGGCAATGAGCAGTTCTTC. Its translation: CASSVSTSGNEQFF.

This chain joins TRBV6-5 and TRBJ2-5; TRBD1 might be the D (6 bases). Per the germline V gene, CDR1 is MNHEY and CDR2 is SVGAGI. This CDR3 contains 14 residues. V shed 5 bases and J shed 2 bases, with 12 bases lying between them. The CDR3 nucleotides read TGTGCCAGCAGTACCCAGGGGACGCAAGAGACCCAGTACTTC. As protein: CASSTQGTQETQYF.

The chain links TRBV2 to TRBJ1-2, with no clear D. The length of the CDR3 is 17 residues. V was trimmed by 6 bases and J by 3 bases, leaving 23 bases between them. From germline, CDR1 is SNHLY and CDR2 FYNNEI. The CDR3 is CASSHFDRVHLYYGYTF. CDR3 coding DNA: TGTGCCAGCAGCCATTTCGATCGGGTCCATTTGTACTATGGCTACACCTTC.

The rearrangement joins TRBV6-6 to TRBJ1-2; D ambiguous. Per germline, CDR1 MNHNY and CDR2 SVGAGI (reference sequence). Deletions cut 2 bases from V and 1 base from J, with 5 bases between. The CDR3 is made up of 13 amino acids. The CDR3 reads CASSYGGNYGYTF. CDR3 in DNA: TGTGCCAGCAGTTACGGCGGTAACTATGGCTACACCTTC.

The chain employs TRBV14 and TRBJ2-1, with TRBD2 identical over 7 bases. Germline lookup yields CDR1 SGHDN and CDR2 FVKESK. This CDR3 region has 17 residues. The V and J ends lost 3 bases and 1 base, in that order; junction bases with no gene match: 9. The CDR3 coding sequence is TGTGCCAGCAGCCATCTCCGGGACTATGTTTCCTACAATGAGCAGTTCTTC. Protein product: CASSHLRDYVSYNEQFF.

V gene TRBV7-8 combines with J gene TRBJ2-5; 7 bases fit TRBD1. V lost 5 bases and J lost 3; bases outside the gene matches: 9. CDR3 size: 15 residues. The germline V gene has CDR1 SGHVS and CDR2 FQNEAQ. The CDR3 DNA sequence: TGTGCCAGCAGCGCCCGACAGGGCAGAGAAGAGACCCAGTACTTC. Translation: CASSARQGREETQYF.

The chain links TRBV28 to TRBJ1-5, with 8 bases lining up with TRBD1. From germline, CDR1 is MDHEN and CDR2 SYDVKM. This CDR3 region has 14 residues. V lost 4 bases and J lost 6; bases outside the gene matches: 5. CDR3 sequence (DNA): TGTGCCAGCAGTTCCTCAGGGGGCACTCAGCCCCAGCATTTT. It specifies CASSSSGGTQPQHF.

The chain recombines TRBV27 with TRBJ2-2; 8 bases line up with TRBD2. Trimming at V came to 8 bases and at J to 2 bases, leaving 10 bases not matched to a gene. Germline CDR1 MNHEY, CDR2 SMNVEV (reference sequence). The CDR3 runs to 16 residues. CDR3 in DNA: TGTGCCAGCGGAAGTTTAAGCGGGGGAAACACCGGGGAGCTGTTTTTT. Translation: CASGSLSGGNTGELFF.

This chain links TRBV7-8 with TRBJ2-7, with D perhaps matching TRBD2 (6 bases). V lost 4 bases and J 3 bases, leaving 10 bases between the germline ends. This CDR3 spans 13 amino acids. Germline CDR1 is SGHVS and CDR2 is FQNEAQ. CDR3 in amino acids: CASSSGSDYEQYF. As DNA, the CDR3 is TGTGCCAGCAGCTCCGGGAGCGACTACGAGCAGTACTTC.

The chain links TRBV7-9 to TRBJ1-5, with 8 bases that match TRBD1. CDR3 length: 15 amino acids. Germline loops: CDR1 SEHNR, CDR2 FQNEAQ (reference sequence). J lost 2 bases, V lost 1 base, and 1 base had no gene match. CDR3 coding DNA: TGTGCCAGCAGCTTAGAGACAGGGGGCAATCAGCCCCAGCATTTT. Its translation is CASSLETGGNQPQHF.

The chain joins TRBV4-1 to TRBJ2-1, with 15 bases lining up with TRBD2. Germline V lookup: CDR1 MGHRA, CDR2 YSYEKL. The junction had 6 bases not matched to a gene; V was cut back by 3 bases and J by 6 bases. The CDR3 length is 17 residues. Written as DNA, the CDR3 is TGCGCCAGCAGCCAGCTCGGACTAGCGGGGGGGCGCAATGAGCAGTTCTTC. Protein sequence: CASSQLGLAGGRNEQFF.

The chain recombines TRBV6-5 with TRBJ1-1; D gene uncertain. This CDR3 contains 14 residues. CDR1 is MNHEY and CDR2 is SVGAGI in the germline V gene. Trimming took off 6 bases at V and 2 bases at J, with 13 bases between the two ends. The CDR3 reads CASSRGWVNTEAFF. CDR3 nucleotides: TGTGCCAGCAGCCGAGGGTGGGTAAACACTGAAGCTTTCTTT.

J is TRBJ1-4 and V is TRBV28; D is undetermined. Germline lookup yields CDR1 MDHEN and CDR2 SYDVKM. This CDR3 is 17 amino acids long. V dropped 5 bases and J dropped 9 bases, with 25 bases sitting between them. CDR3 sequence reads: CASSVKTGDIRGKKLFF. CDR3 in DNA: TGTGCCAGCAGTGTTAAGACCGGGGATATCCGGGGTAAAAAACTGTTTTTT.

The chain has TRBV7-9 and TRBJ2-3; D gene ambiguous. Between the trimmed V and J ends, which lost 5 bases and 0 bases, there was a span of 3 bases. The CDR3 length is 12 residues. Germline V gives CDR1 SEHNR, CDR2 FQNEAQ (reference sequence). The CDR3 DNA reads as TGTGCCAGCAGCCCGAGCACAGATACGCAGTATTTT. It encodes CASSPSTDTQYF.